This TCR beta chain was found in a study of blood T cell repertoires in COVID-19. The CDR3 has 16 amino acids. V lost 3 bases, J lost 0 bases, and 11 bases lay in between. Germline loops: CDR1 SGHTA, CDR2 FQGNSA. Some clones are missing from TCRdb's copy, which holds only in-frame ones; the method was immunoSEQ multiplex PCR. The sample yields 100,000 to 150,000 clones, 88% seen once. The sequence was collected from a man aged 50-59 years with acute or convalescent COVID-19. Sample: peripheral blood. The V gene is TRBV7-2, the J gene TRBJ2-2; possibly TRBD2 for D (5 bases). CDR3 sequence reads: CASSFGRVTNTGELFF. In DNA form, the CDR3 reads TGTGCCAGCAGCTTCGGGCGGGTTACGAACACCGGGGAGCTGTTTTTT.